This TCR beta chain was sequenced in a study of shared clonotypes between healthy human individuals. Regarding the study as a whole: As a rule, naive subsets had a larger estimated richness than memory subsets.

TCRdb keeps only in-frame clones here, not all; method: immunoSEQ multiplex PCR. The sample yields about 2.4 million clones, 90% to 95% seen once. With respect to this clone: Its antigen remains unidentified.

Every donor was a Caucasian adult from Nashville, Tennessee. The study separated CD4+ cells into CD45RA+ naive and CD45RA-negative memory subsets. Germline CDR1 reads MDHEN; CDR2 reads SYDVKM. V lost 5 bases and J 9 bases, leaving 11 bases between the germline ends. This CDR3 is 12 amino acids long. This TCR came from a man between 18 and 35 years old in good health. Some clones in this sample may be carry-over from other donors' samples. The chain recombines TRBV28 with TRBJ2-1; D not resolved. Sequencing input: naive CD4+ T cells from PBMCs. Subset reported: CD45RA+ positively selected. CDR3 in DNA: TGTGCCAGCAGTCTTAGCATGGGTGAGCAGTTCTTC. Translation gives CASSLSMGEQFF.